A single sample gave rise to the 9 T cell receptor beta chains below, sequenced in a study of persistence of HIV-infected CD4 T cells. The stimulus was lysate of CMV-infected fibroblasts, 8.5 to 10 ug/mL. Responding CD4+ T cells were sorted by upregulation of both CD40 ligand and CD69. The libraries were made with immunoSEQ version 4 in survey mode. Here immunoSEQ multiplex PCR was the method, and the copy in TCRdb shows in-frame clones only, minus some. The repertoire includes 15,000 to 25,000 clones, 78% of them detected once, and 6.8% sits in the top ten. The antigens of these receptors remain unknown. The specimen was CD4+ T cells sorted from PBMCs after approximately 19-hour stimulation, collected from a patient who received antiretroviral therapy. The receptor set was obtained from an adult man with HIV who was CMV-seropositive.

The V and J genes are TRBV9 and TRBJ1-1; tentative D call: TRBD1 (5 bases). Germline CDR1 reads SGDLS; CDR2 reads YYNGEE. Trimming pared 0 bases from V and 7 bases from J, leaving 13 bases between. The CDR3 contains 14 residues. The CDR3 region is CASSVAGLMNEAFF. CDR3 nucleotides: TGTGCCAGCAGCGTAGCAGGGCTTATGAATGAAGCTTTCTTT.

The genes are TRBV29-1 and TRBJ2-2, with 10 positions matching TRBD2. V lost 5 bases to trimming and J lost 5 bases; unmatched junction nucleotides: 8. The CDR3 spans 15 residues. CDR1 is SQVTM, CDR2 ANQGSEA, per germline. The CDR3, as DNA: TGCAGCGTTAAAGGACTAGCGGCTACTACCGGGGAGCTGTTTTTT. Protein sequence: CSVKGLAATTGELFF.

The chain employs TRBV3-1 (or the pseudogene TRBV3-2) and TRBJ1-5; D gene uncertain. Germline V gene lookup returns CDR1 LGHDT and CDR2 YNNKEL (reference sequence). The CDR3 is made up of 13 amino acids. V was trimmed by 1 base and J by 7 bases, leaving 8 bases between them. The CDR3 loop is CASSQGNGQPQHF. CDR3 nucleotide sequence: TGTGCCAGCAGCCAAGGGAACGGCCAGCCCCAGCATTTT.

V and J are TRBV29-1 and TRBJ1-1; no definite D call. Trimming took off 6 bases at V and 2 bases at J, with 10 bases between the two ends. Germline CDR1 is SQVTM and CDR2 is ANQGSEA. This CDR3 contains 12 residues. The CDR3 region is CSVHHRNTEAFF. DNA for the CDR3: TGCAGCGTCCACCATCGAAACACTGAAGCTTTCTTT.

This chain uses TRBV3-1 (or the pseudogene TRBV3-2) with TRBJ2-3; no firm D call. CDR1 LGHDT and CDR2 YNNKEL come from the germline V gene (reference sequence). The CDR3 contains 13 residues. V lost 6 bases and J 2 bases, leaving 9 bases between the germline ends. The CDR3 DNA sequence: TGTGCCAGCAGTCCTCCGACCACAGATACGCAGTATTTT. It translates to CASSPPTTDTQYF.

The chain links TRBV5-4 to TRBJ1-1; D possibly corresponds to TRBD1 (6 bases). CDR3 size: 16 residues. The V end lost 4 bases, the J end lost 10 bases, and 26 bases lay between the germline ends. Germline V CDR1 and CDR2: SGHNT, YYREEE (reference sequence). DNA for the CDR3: TGTGCCAGCAGCGCGACAGGAGCGCTCCTGGCCCGGGCAGCTTTCTTT. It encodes CASSATGALLARAAFF.

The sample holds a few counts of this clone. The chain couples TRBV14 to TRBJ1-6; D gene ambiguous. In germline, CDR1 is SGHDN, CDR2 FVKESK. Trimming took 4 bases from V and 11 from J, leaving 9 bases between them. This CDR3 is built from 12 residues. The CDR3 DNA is TGTGCCAGCAGCCCCCAAGGGCCACCCCTCCACTTT. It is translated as CASSPQGPPLHF.

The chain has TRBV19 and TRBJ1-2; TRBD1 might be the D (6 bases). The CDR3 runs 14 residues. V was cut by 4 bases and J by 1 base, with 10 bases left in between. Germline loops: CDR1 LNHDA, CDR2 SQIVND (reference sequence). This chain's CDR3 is CASSNQGLNYGYTF. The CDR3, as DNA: TGTGCCAGTAGTAATCAGGGGCTTAACTATGGCTACACCTTC.

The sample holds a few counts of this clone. CDR3 DNA sequence: TGTGCCAGCAGCTCCGACGGGGGCGCGGAGCCCCAGCATTTT. Its translation: CASSSDGGAEPQHF. The chain carries TRBV9 and TRBJ1-5, with D perhaps TRBD1 (6 bases). CDR1 and CDR2 from the germline V gene are SGDLS and YYNGEE. CDR3 size: 14 residues. The V gene lost 4 bases and the J gene lost 8 bases, with 16 bases spanning the gap.